The 18 T cell receptor beta chains below come from one sample, sequenced in a study of spatial heterogeneity in lung cancer. Broader study findings: The number of expanded tumor alpha and beta chains correlated with mutation number.

As for time point: sample taken at primary tumor resection. These receptors have no known antigen. Via MiXCR, TCRdb re-called the 5' RACE reads, giving one row per CDR3 protein. The table has fewer than 10,000 distinct CDR3 sequences, around 5% seen once; the top ten hold roughly 10%. Sample: lung tumor tissue, taken at surgery. The receptors originated from a female donor with early-stage non-small cell lung cancer.

Sample share makes this clonotype medium-sized. The chain uses TRBV11-3 and TRBJ2-2; D is possibly TRBD2 (6 bases). This CDR3 comprises 15 residues. V was trimmed by 5 bases and J by 6 bases, leaving 16 bases between them. CDR1 and CDR2 from the germline V gene are SGHNT and YENEEA. CDR3 residues: CASSTSRGLPGELFF. CDR3 DNA: TGTGCCAGCAGCACTAGTCGGGGACTGCCCGGGGAGCTGTTTTTT.

By its share, this clonotype is medium-sized. This chain uses TRBV20-1 with TRBJ2-7; 16 bases match TRBD2. Germline trimming cut 5 bases from V and 6 bases from J; bases unmatched to any gene: 7. In germline, CDR1 is DFQATT, CDR2 SNEGSKA (reference sequence). There are 15 residues in the CDR3. CDR3 sequence (DNA): TGCAGTGCTGGGGGACTAGCGGGAGGGGCTTCCGAGCAGTACTTC. It yields the protein CSAGGLAGGASEQYF.

This clonotype was seen many times. CDR3 coding DNA: TGTGCCAGCAGTTTAGACAGAGGCAATCAGCCCCAGCATTTT. Translation gives CASSLDRGNQPQHF. This chain connects TRBV27 to TRBJ1-5, with D maybe TRBD1 (5 bases). The CDR3 sequence is 14 residues long. The germline gives CDR1 MNHEY, CDR2 SMNVEV (reference sequence). Trimming stripped 2 bases from V and 2 bases from J, with 7 bases between.

Judged by abundance, this clonotype is medium-sized. This rearrangement joins TRBV28 to TRBJ2-3; TRBD2 matches 10 bases. The CDR3 has 14 amino acids. Per germline, CDR1 MDHEN and CDR2 SYDVKM. V lost 5 bases and J lost 5; bases outside the gene matches: 4. CDR3 region: CASSPWTSGDTQYF. The CDR3 DNA follows: TGTGCCAGCAGTCCCTGGACTAGCGGAGATACGCAGTATTTT.

This clonotype has ten or more counts. The rearrangement links TRBV7-6 to TRBJ2-4; D unresolved. Germline-derived CDR1 and CDR2 are SGHVS and FNYEAQ. Trimming left V 5 bases short and J 0 bases short, with 8 bases between. This CDR3 contains 14 residues. CDR3 residues: CASSPNIAKNIQYF. The CDR3 DNA reads TGTGCCAGCAGCCCAAATATAGCCAAAAACATTCAGTACTTC.

This clonotype was detected many times. The gene calls are TRBV4-1 and TRBJ1-2; D may be TRBD1 (5 bases). Per germline, CDR1 MGHRA and CDR2 YSYEKL. This CDR3 spans 15 amino acids. Trimming left V 0 bases short and J 5 bases short, with 13 bases between. In DNA, the CDR3 is TGCGCCAGCAGCCAAGAGGGACGGGTTAATTATGGCTACACCTTC. It encodes CASSQEGRVNYGYTF.

Sample share makes this clonotype medium-sized. The rearrangement joins TRBV20-1 to TRBJ2-7, with 8 bases lining up with TRBD1. The CDR3 totals 13 residues. The V gene end was trimmed by 5 bases and the J gene end by 0 bases; junction bases not matched to a gene: 3. The germline CDR1 and CDR2 sequences are DFQATT and SNEGSKA (reference sequence). The CDR3 is CSAEGTGSYEQYF. The CDR3 DNA follows: TGCAGTGCTGAGGGGACAGGCTCCTACGAGCAGTACTTC.

The V and J genes are TRBV5-1 and TRBJ1-5; D gene ambiguous. V was pared by 0 bases and J by 2 bases, with 3 bases between. The CDR3 is made up of 13 amino acids. Germline CDR1 is SGHRS and CDR2 is YFSETQ. The CDR3 here is CASSLAGNQPQHF. The DNA of the CDR3 is TGCGCCAGCAGCTTGGCAGGCAATCAGCCCCAGCATTTT.

This clonotype was observed many times. The chain couples TRBV27 to TRBJ2-7; 11 bases line up with TRBD2. Germline-derived CDR1 and CDR2 are MNHEY and SMNVEV (reference sequence). This CDR3 is 14 amino acids long. V was clipped by 3 bases and J by 5 bases; unmatched bases: 3. For the CDR3, the DNA is TGTGCCAGCAGTTTTAGCGGGAGGGCCAACGAGCAGTACTTC. This gives the protein CASSFSGRANEQYF.

This clonotype was found a few times. The chain employs TRBV12-3 or TRBV12-4 and TRBJ1-5, with D unresolved. The CDR3 is 14 amino acids. The V end was cut by 2 bases, the J end by 13 bases, with 18 bases between. CDR3 in DNA: TGTGCCAGCAGTTTATCGGGTCCGAGACCCAAACAGCATTTT. This sequence encodes CASSLSGPRPKQHF.

This clonotype is medium-sized by share. CDR3 residues: CAISGLYTETQYF. CDR3 nucleotides: TGTGCCATCAGTGGCCTATATACGGAGACCCAGTACTTC. The chain combines TRBV10-3 with TRBJ2-5; D is unclear. The V gene lost 4 bases and the J gene lost 5 bases, with 11 bases spanning the gap. The CDR3 has 13 residues. Germline CDR1 ENHRY, CDR2 SYGVKD.

Ten or more counts support this clonotype. The V gene is TRBV20-1, the J gene TRBJ1-2, with 8 bases matching TRBD1. Germline-derived CDR1 and CDR2 are DFQATT and SNEGSKA (reference sequence). Germline trimming cut 8 bases from V and 6 bases from J; bases unmatched to any gene: 8. This CDR3 has 12 amino acids. CDR3 region: CSPRQGSDGYTF. CDR3 bases: TGCAGTCCCCGACAGGGGTCGGATGGCTACACCTTC.

Judged by abundance, this clonotype is medium-sized. The chain is built from TRBV6-5 and TRBJ2-3; D gene ambiguous. The CDR3 runs to 15 residues. Germline CDR1 reads MNHEY; CDR2 reads SVGAGI. The germline V and J ends were trimmed by 0 bases and 2 bases, with 9 bases remaining between them. The CDR3 sequence: CASSYSSEYTDTQYF. The CDR3 region has the DNA TGTGCCAGCAGTTACTCGTCAGAGTACACAGATACGCAGTATTTT.

This clonotype came up many times. The chain links TRBV28 to TRBJ1-5, with a possible D match to TRBD1 (6 bases). The CDR3 is 15 residues long. V shed 4 bases and J shed 3 bases, with 13 bases lying between them. The germline V gene has CDR1 MDHEN and CDR2 SYDVKM. This chain's CDR3 is CASSSERGLNQPQHF. The CDR3 DNA sequence: TGTGCCAGCAGTTCCGAACGGGGGCTCAATCAGCCCCAGCATTTT.

This clonotype qualifies as medium-sized. The CDR3 DNA is TGTGCCAGCAGTTTACCAGGGAAGACTGGCAATGAGCAGTTCTTC. Protein product: CASSLPGKTGNEQFF. The chain uses TRBV28 and TRBJ2-1; D might be TRBD1 (5 bases). Germline lookup yields CDR1 MDHEN and CDR2 SYDVKM. V shed 2 bases and J shed 6 bases, with 14 bases lying between them. The CDR3 runs 15 residues.

By share, this clonotype ranks as medium-sized. J is TRBJ2-3 and V is TRBV20-1; the D gene is possibly TRBD1 (6 bases). This CDR3 is built from 14 residues. Germline V gene lookup returns CDR1 DFQATT and CDR2 SNEGSKA (reference sequence). The CDR3 DNA is TGCAGGCTGGCGAGGGGGTTTTCCACAGATACGCAGTATTTT. Residues: CRLARGFSTDTQYF.

The table lists this clonotype with many counts. V usage is TRBV9 and J usage is TRBJ1-1; 7 nucleotides align to TRBD1. Germline lookup yields CDR1 SGDLS and CDR2 YYNGEE. CDR3 size: 15 residues. Trimming took 4 bases from V and 5 from J; bases not matched to a gene: 11. This chain's CDR3 is CASSTSAGTDTEAFF. The CDR3 DNA sequence: TGTGCCAGCAGCACATCTGCCGGGACAGATACTGAAGCTTTCTTT.

This clonotype has ten or more counts. The chain combines TRBV28 with TRBJ2-2; 11 bases agree with TRBD1. CDR1 and CDR2 from the germline V gene are MDHEN and SYDVKM. This CDR3 comprises 17 residues. V dropped 1 base and J dropped 5; count of bases not matched to a gene: 6. The CDR3 is CASSLLGRDRGTGELFF. For the CDR3, the DNA is TGTGCCAGCAGTTTATTAGGCCGGGACAGGGGGACCGGGGAGCTGTTTTTT.